This T cell receptor beta chain originates from a study of blood T cell repertoires in COVID-19. Study in general: T cells, B-cell-depleted T cells, or PBMCs supplied cDNA or gDNA.

Authors' methods: Reference gene primers were amplified, and this amplification served to estimate nucleated cell counts. The method was immunoSEQ multiplex PCR; TCRdb's version includes in-frame clones alone and lacks a portion of them. D and trimming come from the DNA, and the V and J calls and clone size come from that table. The sample holds approximately 330,000 clones; about 91% are singletons and the top ten take approximately 10%. Germline V lookup: CDR1 SNHLY, CDR2 FYNNEI. CDR3 size: 13 residues. With 4 bases removed from V and 2 bases from J, the gap between germline ends came to 8 bases. Seattle cases were enrolled at active infection and followed longitudinally.

The source of this sequence is a man between 25 and 39 years old with COVID-19, enrolled during active disease. Sequencing was done on a sample of peripheral blood. This rearrangement joins TRBV2 to TRBJ1-1, with D tentatively TRBD1 (5 bases). The CDR3 DNA sequence: TGTGCCAGCAGTGTTCAGGGTAACACTGAAGCTTTCTTT. Translating it yields CASSVQGNTEAFF.